This record concerns one TCR beta chain sequence. There were only healthy Caucasians among the donors. Per germline, CDR1 SNHLY and CDR2 FYNNEI. The ends were cut back, 7 bases at V and 2 bases at J, with 11 bases in the middle. The length of the CDR3 is 14 residues. TCRdb independently ran MiXCR on the 5' RACE reads; one entry per CDR3 protein. The sample consists of around 240,000 distinct CDR3 sequences, roughly 7% of them appearing once. The data are from a study of identical twins. The same sample was also used in a study of yellow fever vaccine responses in identical twins. That publication notes: It has been reported that, in twins, the vaccine T cell response seemed partly convergent and partly personalized.

Sequencing was performed on memory (CD45RO+) T cells sorted from blood. The sequence was collected from a woman aged 18 to 35 in good health. The chain couples TRBV2 to TRBJ2-2; D may be TRBD2 (6 bases). This CDR3 is CASMEGSNTGELFF. The CDR3 DNA sequence: TGTGCCAGCATGGAGGGTTCAAACACCGGGGAGCTGTTTTTT. The entire variable domain, with the rest obtained from reference TRBV2 and TRBJ2-2, is as follows: EPEVTQTPSHQVTQMGQEVILRCVPISNHLYFYWYRQILGQKVEFLVSFYNNEISEKSEIFDDQFSVERPDGSNFTLKIRSTKLEDSAMYFCASMEGSNTGELFFGEGSRLTVL.